Sequencing of this T cell receptor (beta chain) was carried out in a study of blood T cell repertoires in COVID-19. Only in-frame clones appear in the TCRdb table, and some are missing; sequencing was by immunoSEQ multiplex PCR. This sample has 97,000 or so clones, with roughly 81% found just once. This clone appeared once. The CDR3 runs to 13 residues. The specimen was peripheral blood. V gene TRBV21-1 combines with J gene TRBJ1-1; whether TRBD1, the table's D call, matches the DNA was not checked. TRBV21-1 is marked as a pseudogene. The source is a man aged 40-55 years with active or convalescent COVID-19. CDR3 coding DNA: TGTGCCAGCAGCAAAAGGGGGCTTGGTGAAGCTTTCTTT. Its protein is CASSKRGLGEAFF.